The clone carrying this T cell receptor (beta chain) has just a few counts. The sample belongs to a study of T cells after yellow fever vaccination. In TCRdb, the 5' RACE reads were re-called with MiXCR into one record per CDR3 protein. Of hundreds of thousands of distinct CDR3 sequences listed, approximately 19% are singletons. The clonotype was recovered from a young man who received the YFV17D yellow fever vaccine. The sample consisted of PBMCs, taken before the yellow fever booster vaccination.

As DNA, the CDR3 is TGTGCCAGCAGCTCATCGGGGTTGAATTCACCCCTCCACTTT. Protein sequence: CASSSSGLNSPLHF. J is TRBJ1-6 and V is TRBV7-2; D not certain. V lost 4 bases to trimming and J lost 7 bases, with 11 bases between them. In germline, CDR1 is SGHTA, CDR2 FQGNSA. The CDR3 totals 14 residues.